The TCR beta chain described here comes from a study of cytotoxic CD8 clonotypes in ibrutinib-treated CLL. Study summary: Investigators reported some 25 partial and 2 complete responses; after median approximately 74 months, 14 patients remained remitted and about twelve progressed.

This CDR3 contains 17 residues. The V and J ends lost 0 bases and 6 bases respectively, with 17 bases between them. Germline-derived CDR1 and CDR2 are LNHDA and SQIVND (reference sequence). In this sample, this clone turned up a few times. Investigators sought sequencing depths of between 1 in 200,000 and 1 in 1 million T cells. TCRdb keeps only in-frame clones here, not all; method: immunoSEQ multiplex PCR. This sample has fewer than 300,000 clones; roughly three quarters occur once, and the top ten carry about 5.3%. The TCR comes from a human donor with chronic lymphocytic leukemia. The rearrangement joins TRBV19 to TRBJ2-2; D may be TRBD1 (6 bases). The specimen comprised PBMCs, sampled at disease progression, from a patient treated with ibrutinib. CDR3 sequence: CASSIDHGTPHSGELFF. In nucleotides, the CDR3 is TGTGCCAGTAGTATAGATCATGGGACACCTCACTCCGGGGAGCTGTTTTTT.